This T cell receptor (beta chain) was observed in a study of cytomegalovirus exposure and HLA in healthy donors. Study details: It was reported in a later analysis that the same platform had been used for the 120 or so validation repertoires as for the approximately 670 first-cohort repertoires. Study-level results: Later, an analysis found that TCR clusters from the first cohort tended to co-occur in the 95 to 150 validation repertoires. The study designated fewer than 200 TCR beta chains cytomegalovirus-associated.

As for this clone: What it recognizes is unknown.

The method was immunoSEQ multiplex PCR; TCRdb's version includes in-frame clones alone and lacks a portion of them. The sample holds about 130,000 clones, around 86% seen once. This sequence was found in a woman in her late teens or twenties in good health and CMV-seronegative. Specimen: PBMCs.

Here the CDR3 DNA reads TGTGCCAGCAGCTGGGGGGACTACGAGCAGTACTTC. Protein: CASSWGDYEQYF. V gene TRBV5-4 combines with J gene TRBJ2-7; a possible D gene is TRBD2 (6 bases). Trimming stripped 3 bases from V and 3 bases from J, with 7 bases between. Germline lookup yields CDR1 SGHNT and CDR2 YYREEE (reference sequence). This CDR3 is 12 amino acids long.